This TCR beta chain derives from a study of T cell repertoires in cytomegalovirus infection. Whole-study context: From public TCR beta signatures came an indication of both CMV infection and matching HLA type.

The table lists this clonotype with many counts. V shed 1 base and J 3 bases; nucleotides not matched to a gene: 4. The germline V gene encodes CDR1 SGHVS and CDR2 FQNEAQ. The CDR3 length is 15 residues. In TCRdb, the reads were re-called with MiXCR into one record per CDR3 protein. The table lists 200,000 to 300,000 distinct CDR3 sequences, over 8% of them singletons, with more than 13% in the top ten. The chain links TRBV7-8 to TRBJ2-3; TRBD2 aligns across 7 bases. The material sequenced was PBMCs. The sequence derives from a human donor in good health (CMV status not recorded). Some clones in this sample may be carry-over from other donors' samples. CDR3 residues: CASSLVLAATDTQYF. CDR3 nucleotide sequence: TGTGCCAGCAGCTTAGTGCTAGCGGCGACAGATACGCAGTATTTT.